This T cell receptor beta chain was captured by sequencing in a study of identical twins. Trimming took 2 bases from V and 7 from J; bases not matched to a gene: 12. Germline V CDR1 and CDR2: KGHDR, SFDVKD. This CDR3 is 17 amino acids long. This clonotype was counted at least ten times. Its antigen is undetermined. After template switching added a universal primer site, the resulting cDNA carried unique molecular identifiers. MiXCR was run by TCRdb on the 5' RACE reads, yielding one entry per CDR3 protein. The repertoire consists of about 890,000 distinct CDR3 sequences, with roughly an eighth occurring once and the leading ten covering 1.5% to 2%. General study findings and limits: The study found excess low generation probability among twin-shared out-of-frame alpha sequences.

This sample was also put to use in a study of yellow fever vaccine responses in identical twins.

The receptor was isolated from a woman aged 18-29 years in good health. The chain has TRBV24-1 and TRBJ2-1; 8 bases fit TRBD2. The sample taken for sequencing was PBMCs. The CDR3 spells CATSDSQGGRSWNEQFF. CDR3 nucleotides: TGTGCCACCAGTGATTCCCAGGGCGGGAGGTCCTGGAATGAGCAGTTCTTC.